This is a list of T cell receptor beta chains from one sample in a study of PD-L1 blockade in urothelial cancer. Clones were sequenced by immunoSEQ multiplex PCR, and TCRdb holds only the in-frame ones, with some missing. This table has more than 35,000 clones, around 82% appearing once. The source material was PBMCs, sampled around atezolizumab (anti-PD-L1) treatment. The source is a man aged 70-80 years with urothelial cancer. The CDR3 runs from the conserved cysteine through the conserved F or W. The D gene is left open where the match is weak. Not all rows give a size; the values are once, few, many and, for expanded clones, a class.

clone size	D gene	J gene	V gene	CDR3 protein	CDR3 DNA
.	TRBD1	TRBJ2-1	TRBV28	CASSKGGWEEAYNEQFF	TGTGCCAGCAGTAAAGGGGGCTGGGAAGAGGCCTACAATGAGCAGTTCTTC
.	TRBD2	TRBJ2-7	TRBV7-3	CASITLPEAGAWPHEQYF	TGTGCCAGCATCACCCTCCCCGAGGCGGGAGCATGGCCCCACGAGCAGTACTTC
.	.	TRBJ2-5	TRBV7-2	CASSLANPGVETQYF	TGTGCCAGCAGCTTAGCGAACCCGGGGGTAGAGACCCAGTACTTC
.	TRBD1	TRBJ2-2	TRBV25-1	CASSRRDRINTGELFF	TGTGCCAGCAGTCGCCGGGACAGGATTAACACCGGGGAGCTGTTTTTT
.	.	TRBJ1-5	TRBV20-1	CSARGGQPQHF	TGCAGTGCTAGGGGGGGTCAGCCCCAGCATTTT
.	TRBD1	TRBJ1-4	TRBV7-9	CASSPGQGREKLFF	TGTGCCAGCAGCCCGGGACAGGGAAGGGAAAAACTGTTTTTT
.	.	TRBJ2-1	TRBV19	CASSTYSGWINEQFF	TGTGCCAGTAGTACGTATAGCGGTTGGATCAATGAGCAGTTCTTC
once	TRBD1	TRBJ1-5	TRBV28	CASSLTGDQPQHF	TGTGCCAGCAGTCTCACAGGGGATCAGCCCCAGCATTTT
.	.	TRBJ1-3	TRBV11-2	CASSLGRADSGNTIYF	TGTGCCAGCAGCTTAGGGAGGGCCGACTCTGGAAACACCATATATTTT
.	.	TRBJ2-5	TRBV5-6	CASSPLRAGEQETQYF	TGTGCCAGCAGCCCACTCCGGGCAGGGGAACAAGAGACCCAGTACTTC
.	TRBD2	TRBJ2-1	TRBV4-2	CASSQDPSGRVYEQFF	TGTGCCAGCAGCCAAGATCCCAGCGGGAGGGTCTATGAGCAGTTCTTC
.	.	TRBJ2-7	TRBV7-2	CASSLQASSYEQYF	TGTGCCAGCAGCTTACAGGCCTCCTCCTACGAGCAGTACTTC
.	.	TRBJ1-1	TRBV7-2	CASSLATGGNTEAFF	TGTGCCAGCAGCTTAGCGACAGGAGGTAACACTGAAGCTTTCTTT
few	.	TRBJ1-5	TRBV7-2	CASSSFQGFGNQPQHF	TGTGCCAGCAGCTCCTTCCAGGGCTTTGGCAATCAGCCCCAGCATTTT
.	.	TRBJ2-2	TRBV2	CASRVSGTGELFF	TGTGCCAGCAGGGTGTCAGGGACCGGGGAGCTGTTTTTT
.	.	TRBJ1-5	TRBV2	CASSEAGLSNQPQHF	TGTGCCAGCAGTGAAGCGGGCCTTAGCAATCAGCCCCAGCATTTT